This passage covers 8 T cell receptor beta chains from one sample sequenced in a study of CD8 T cells in ankylosing spondylitis (dated 2017 in TCRdb). Beyond this particular receptor, the publication reports: Blood from ankylosing spondylitis patients appeared to be characterized by a TCR beta motif composed of about 8 highly homologous amino acid variants.

The library was produced with 5' RACE. Sequencing was performed on an Illumina HiSeq 2500. TCRdb's own reprocessing of the public reads used fastp at Q25 and MiXCR and kept productive beta chains. Rows are unified per CDR3 protein, each entry keeping the most common DNA and genes. This sample has more than 600,000 distinct CDR3 sequences in its table, and roughly 19% of those were observed once. Jointly, the top ten make up around a fifth of the sample. Their cognate antigens are unknown. Sequencing was carried out using blood, either unsorted or a sorted T cell fraction (not recorded which). The source is a male donor with ankylosing spondylitis.

The J gene is TRBJ1-4, the V gene TRBV19; the D is unclear. Germline-derived CDR1 and CDR2 are LNHDA and SQIVND (reference sequence). This CDR3 comprises 15 residues. V gave up 6 bases and J gave up 6 bases, with 17 bases separating them. CDR3 loop: CASSVPGQGYEKLFF. In nucleotides, the CDR3 is TGTGCCAGTAGCGTTCCGGGCCAAGGATATGAAAAACTGTTTTTT. The variable domain in full, with the rest retrieved from reference TRBV19 and TRBJ1-4, is DGGITQSPKYLFRKEGQNVTLSCEQNLNHDAMYWYRQDPGQGLRLIYYSQIVNDFQKGDIAEGYSVSREKKESFPLTVTSAQKNPTAFYLCASSVPGQGYEKLFFGSGTQLSVL.

The V gene is TRBV20-1, the J gene TRBJ2-7; the D is unclear. The CDR3 has 14 residues. V was cut by 6 bases and J by 0 bases, with 15 bases left in between. Germline V gene sequence: CDR1 DFQATT, CDR2 SNEGSKA (reference sequence). The CDR3 region is CSASPRTFSYEQYF. DNA for the CDR3: TGCAGTGCCTCACCTAGAACCTTCTCCTACGAGCAGTACTTC.

This chain joins TRBV12-3 or TRBV12-4 and TRBJ2-7; D is possibly TRBD1 (5 bases). Between the trimmed V and J ends, which lost 2 bases and 7 bases, there was a span of 9 bases. There are 12 residues in the CDR3. The CDR3 loop is CASSLRGEEQYF. The CDR3 DNA is TGTGCCAGCAGTTTAAGGGGCGAGGAGCAGTACTTC.

This clonotype was seen a few times. The rearrangement links TRBV12-3 or TRBV12-4 to TRBJ2-2; D may be TRBD2 (5 bases). V was clipped by 7 bases and J by 4 bases, with 10 bases between them. This CDR3 has 13 amino acids. Here the CDR3 reads CASIPAATGELFF. The DNA for the CDR3 is TGTGCCAGCATACCAGCGGCCACCGGGGAGCTGTTTTTT.

The chain links TRBV6-1 to TRBJ1-2, with D possibly being TRBD1 (6 bases). The germline V gene has CDR1 MNHNS and CDR2 SASEGT. V lost 2 bases and J 3 bases, leaving 13 bases between the germline ends. The CDR3 consists of 15 residues. The CDR3 region has the DNA TGTGCCAGCAGTGAACTCTGGGGGCCCGACTATGGCTACACCTTC. This sequence encodes CASSELWGPDYGYTF.

The V gene is TRBV20-1, the J gene TRBJ1-6; TRBD1 might be the D (6 bases). Germline CDR1 is DFQATT and CDR2 is SNEGSKA (reference sequence). Trimming removed 2 bases from V and 5 bases from J, with 13 bases in between. The CDR3 totals 15 residues. This CDR3 is CSARWGRGHNSPLHF. Written as DNA, the CDR3 is TGCAGTGCTAGATGGGGCAGGGGCCATAATTCACCCCTCCACTTT.

V is TRBV5-1 and J is TRBJ2-7; 10 bases match TRBD2. The CDR3 is 14 amino acids. The V segment lost 6 bases and the J segment 2 bases; nucleotides outside the gene matches: 5. Germline V CDR1 and CDR2: SGHRS, YFSETQ. The CDR3, as DNA: TGCGCCAGCACCCAACTAGCGGGGCCCTACGAGCAGTACTTC. Protein product: CASTQLAGPYEQYF.

CDR3 DNA: TGCAGTGCTAGAGATCAGGGTAGCGGGAGAGGTGCAGATACGCAGTATTTT. The encoded protein is CSARDQGSGRGADTQYF. The chain joins TRBV20-1 to TRBJ2-3; 9 bases map to TRBD2. The V segment lost 0 bases and the J segment 4 bases; nucleotides outside the gene matches: 11. Germline CDR1 and CDR2: DFQATT and SNEGSKA (reference sequence). The CDR3 sequence is 17 residues long.